This TCR beta chain emerged from a study of cytomegalovirus exposure and HLA in healthy donors. Study in general: An analysis done earlier identified about 120 million unique TCR beta sequences from roughly 190 million T cells.

With 60 Vbeta and 13 Jbeta primers, the PCR was carried out. Clones were sequenced by immunoSEQ multiplex PCR, and TCRdb holds only the in-frame ones, with some missing. The sample lists about 190,000 clones, 70% to 80% occurring once. There are 9 residues in the CDR3. Germline V CDR1 and CDR2: SQVTM, ANQGSEA. Trimming cost V 6 bases and J 10 bases, with 9 bases left between them. The sequenced sample was PBMCs. J is TRBJ1-1 and V is TRBV29-1; D call uncertain. This sequence originates from a woman aged 45-65 years in good health and CMV-seronegative. The CDR3 coding sequence is TGCAGCGTGCGAGAGGGAGCTTTCTTT. Amino acid sequence: CSVREGAFF.